This TCR beta chain was found in a study of T cell responses to AZD1222 COVID-19 vaccine. Study conclusions and caveats: No day 14 peak samples; only post-peak repertoires were characterized. Close to half of spike-specific TCRs reportedly recognize unmutated variant regions.

The V and J ends lost 4 bases and 0 bases, in that order; junction bases with no gene match: 0. In germline, CDR1 is SNHLY, CDR2 FYNNEI. The length of the CDR3 is 14 residues. TCRdb's copy holds only in-frame clones and misses some; the assay was immunoSEQ multiplex PCR. The sample contains more than 85,000 clones, roughly 89% of which appear only once. On this clone: Antigen: not known.

This sample comprised peripheral blood, obtained on day 0 of AZD1222 vaccination. This receptor was obtained from an adult in good health. J is TRBJ1-1 and V is TRBV2, with 9 bases identical to TRBD1. The CDR3: CASSGQGVNTEAFF. The CDR3 DNA sequence: TGTGCCAGCAGTGGACAGGGGGTGAACACTGAAGCTTTCTTT.